The rows below give T cell receptor beta chains drawn from one sample of a study of blood T cell repertoires in COVID-19. This table comes from immunoSEQ multiplex PCR, and its TCRdb copy is limited to in-frame clones, with some not included. The sample records hundreds of thousands of clones, 85% to 90% being singletons. The sequenced sample was peripheral blood. These receptors all stem from a woman aged 50 to 60 with COVID-19, enrolled during active disease. Each CDR3 is given with its conserved first and last residue. A D gene is named only where the DNA matches it firmly. Clone size is stated in some rows and not others, as once, few, many or a class when expanded.

>15|-|-|TRBJ2-2|TRBV6-5
TGTGCCAGCAGTAGACTAGAGGCGAACACCGGGGAGCTGTTTTTT
CASSRLEANTGELFF
>19|TRBD2|-|TRBJ2-7|TRBV12-5
TGTGCTAGTGGTTTGGTACACGCACTAGCGGGGCCGAGCTCCTACGAGCAGTACTTC
CASGLVHALAGPSSYEQYF
>15|-|-|TRBJ2-3|TRBV10-2
TGCGCCAGCAAAGACGAAGTCTCACTACCAGATACGCAGTATTTT
CASKDEVSLPDTQYF
>14|TRBD1|-|TRBJ1-2|TRBV7-8
TGTGCCAGCAGCTTAGGGGACAGGGGCTATGGCTACACCTTC
CASSLGDRGYGYTF
>13|-|-|TRBJ1-2|TRBV2
TGTGCCAGCAGTGAAAGGAGGGCATATGGCTACACCTTC
CASSERRAYGYTF
>14|-|-|TRBJ2-1|TRBV2
TGTGCCAGCAGTGAATCTTGGCTCGTTCCCGAGCAGTTCTTC
CASSESWLVPEQFF
>15|-|-|TRBJ1-5|TRBV30
TGTGCCTGGGGTGTATTGGCACCCAGGGCTCAGCCCCAGCATTTT
CAWGVLAPRAQPQHF
>14|TRBD1|once|TRBJ2-7|TRBV5-1
TGCGCCAGCAGCTTGGGACAGGGGCCCTACGAGCAGTACTTC
CASSLGQGPYEQYF
>13|-|few|TRBJ1-1|TRBV5-1
TGCGCCAGCAGCCTCCAAACAGGGTCTGAAGCTTTCTTT
CASSLQTGSEAFF
>15|-|-|TRBJ2-1|TRBV4-2
TGTGCCAGCAGCCAAGCCCTAGGCGGTAACAATGAGCAGTTCTTC
CASSQALGGNNEQFF
>12|-|-|TRBJ1-1|TRBV7-9
TGTGCCAGCAGCACCCGCGAGACTGAAGCTTTCTTT
CASSTRETEAFF
>14|-|-|TRBJ2-1|TRBV4-2
TGTGCCAGCAGCCAAGGCTCTAACGGGAATGAGCAGTTCTTC
CASSQGSNGNEQFF
>13|-|-|TRBJ2-7|TRBV7-9
TGTGCCAGCAGCTTAGGGCTCGACTACGAGCAGTACTTC
CASSLGLDYEQYF
>16|TRBD2|-|TRBJ2-3|TRBV6-5
TGTGCCAGCAGTTACACCTTAGCGGGGGTTACAGATACGCAGTATTTT
CASSYTLAGVTDTQYF
>13|TRBD1|-|TRBJ2-1|TRBV6-5
TGTGCCAGCAGGGACAGGGGCTACAATGAGCAGTTCTTC
CASRDRGYNEQFF
>16|TRBD1|few|TRBJ1-5|TRBV7-9
TGTGCCAGCAGCTCGGGACAGGGGGCTCCAGCGCAGCCCCAGCATTTT
CASSSGQGAPAQPQHF
>14|-|-|TRBJ2-5|TRBV29-1
TGCAGCGTTGATGGTTTGACAGTCCAAGAGACCCAGTACTTC
CSVDGLTVQETQYF
>15|-|-|TRBJ1-4|TRBV5-5
TGTGCCAGCAGCTTGGTTCCAGGGAACATGGAAAAACTGTTTTTT
CASSLVPGNMEKLFF
>15|-|once|TRBJ2-7|TRBV6-5
TGTGCCAGCACCTCGGCAGGGACTTACGCCTACGAGCAGTACTTC
CASTSAGTYAYEQYF
>16|TRBD1|-|TRBJ1-4|TRBV25-1
TGTGCCAGCCTCAATTCCGGTGGGACAGACGGTGAAAAACTGTTTTTT
CASLNSGGTDGEKLFF
>16|-|-|TRBJ2-1|TRBV4-1
TGCGCCAGCAGCCAAGGGTGGCTAGCGACTGGTAATGAGCAGTTCTTC
CASSQGWLATGNEQFF
>14|TRBD1|few|TRBJ1-2|TRBV6-2/TRBV6-3
TGTGCCAGCAGCCCGGACAGGGGGCAATATGGCTACACCTTC
CASSPDRGQYGYTF
>15|-|-|TRBJ1-5|TRBV30
TGTGCCTGGAGTCCCCGGGGGGCTGGAAATCAGCCCCAGCATTTT
CAWSPRGAGNQPQHF
>14|-|-|TRBJ1-1|TRBV5-1
TGCGCCAGCAGCCGGTCAGGAGGGGAGACTGAAGCTTTCTTT
CASSRSGGETEAFF
>14|-|-|TRBJ1-2|TRBV5-4
TGTGCCAGCAGCTTGACGGGGTTCGTCGAGAGCTACACCTTC
CASSLTGFVESYTF
>17|-|-|TRBJ2-2|TRBV4-1
TGCGCCAGCAGCCAAGAATTCTACACAGGGAACACCGGGGAGCTGTTTTTT
CASSQEFYTGNTGELFF
>14|-|-|TRBJ2-1|TRBV23-1
TGCGCCAGCAGTCAACAGGGGACGGACAATGAGCAGTTCTTC
CASSQQGTDNEQFF
>15|-|-|TRBJ2-7|TRBV6-1
TGTGCCAGCAGTGAATATGAGCCCGTGGTATGGGAGCAGTACTTC
CASSEYEPVVWEQYF
>15|TRBD1|-|TRBJ2-5|TRBV13
TGTGCCAGCAGCCTGAGGACAGGGGTAGAAGAGACCCAGTACTTC
CASSLRTGVEETQYF
>13|-|-|TRBJ1-1|TRBV6-6
TGTGCCAGCAGGCGTATCATGAGTACTGAAGCTTTCTTT
CASRRIMSTEAFF
>10|-|-|TRBJ1-4|TRBV6-5
TGTGCCAGCAGGAGGTCAAAACTGTTTTTT
CASRRSKLFF
>15|TRBD1|-|TRBJ1-2|TRBV9
TGTGCCAGCAGCGTGTCCCAGGGGGCTAACTATGGCTACACCTTC
CASSVSQGANYGYTF
>11|-|-|TRBJ2-7|TRBV28
TGTGCCAGCAGCCTTTCAGGCGAGCAGTACTTC
CASSLSGEQYF
>14|TRBD1|-|TRBJ2-3|TRBV19
TGTGCCAGTAGTTTTAAGGGGGCCGCAGATACGCAGTATTTT
CASSFKGAADTQYF
>15|TRBD1|-|TRBJ1-1|TRBV27
TGTGCCAGCAGCTCACTCCAGGGGGCGAACACTGAAGCTTTCTTT
CASSSLQGANTEAFF
>13|-|-|TRBJ1-1|TRBV7-3
TGTGCCAGCAGCTTCGAGAGGGACACTGAAGCTTTCTTT
CASSFERDTEAFF
>11|-|-|TRBJ1-1|TRBV29-1
TGCAGCGTCCCGGGTCCACTAGAAGCTTTCTTT
CSVPGPLEAFF
>16|-|-|TRBJ1-1|TRBV7-6
TGTGCCAGCAGCGCTAGGGTCCTGGGACAGAACACTGAAGCTTTCTTT
CASSARVLGQNTEAFF
>14|TRBD2|-|TRBJ2-7|TRBV24-1
TGTGCCACCAGCAGCGGGGGTCCTGCGTACGAGCAGTACTTC
CATSSGGPAYEQYF
>16|TRBD2|-|TRBJ2-1|TRBV13
TGTGCCAGCAGCTATGGGACTAGCGGGGTATACAATGAGCAGTTCTTC
CASSYGTSGVYNEQFF
>14|TRBD1|-|TRBJ1-1|TRBV6-2/TRBV6-3
TGTGCCAGCAGTAGACAGGGGATGAACACTGAAGCTTTCTTT
CASSRQGMNTEAFF
>12|-|-|TRBJ2-7|TRBV21-1
TGTGCCAGCAGCTCGTGGCGGAGAGAGCAGTACTTC
CASSSWRREQYF
>15|TRBD2|-|TRBJ2-1|TRBV5-1
TGCGCCAGCAGCTTGGTCGGGAGGAACTACAATGAGCAGTTCTTC
CASSLVGRNYNEQFF
>15|TRBD1|-|TRBJ2-7|TRBV6-5
TGTGCCAGCAGTTACTCGGCGACAGGGCGCTACGAGCAGTACTTC
CASSYSATGRYEQYF
>15|TRBD1|-|TRBJ1-2|TRBV3-1/TRBV3-2
TGTGCCAGCAGCCAAGCTTACGGACAGGGTGGAGGCTACACCTTC
CASSQAYGQGGGYTF
>13|-|-|TRBJ2-7|TRBV11-2
TGTGCCAGCAGCCAGACAGATCCCCACGAGCAGTACTTC
CASSQTDPHEQYF
>16|-|-|TRBJ1-6|TRBV2
TGTGCCAGCAGTGGGACTTCAGGGGCCCCCAATTCACCCCTCCACTTT
CASSGTSGAPNSPLHF
>15|-|-|TRBJ1-6|TRBV9
TGTGCCAGCAGCGTAGCGGGGGCCTATAATTCACCCCTCCACTTT
CASSVAGAYNSPLHF